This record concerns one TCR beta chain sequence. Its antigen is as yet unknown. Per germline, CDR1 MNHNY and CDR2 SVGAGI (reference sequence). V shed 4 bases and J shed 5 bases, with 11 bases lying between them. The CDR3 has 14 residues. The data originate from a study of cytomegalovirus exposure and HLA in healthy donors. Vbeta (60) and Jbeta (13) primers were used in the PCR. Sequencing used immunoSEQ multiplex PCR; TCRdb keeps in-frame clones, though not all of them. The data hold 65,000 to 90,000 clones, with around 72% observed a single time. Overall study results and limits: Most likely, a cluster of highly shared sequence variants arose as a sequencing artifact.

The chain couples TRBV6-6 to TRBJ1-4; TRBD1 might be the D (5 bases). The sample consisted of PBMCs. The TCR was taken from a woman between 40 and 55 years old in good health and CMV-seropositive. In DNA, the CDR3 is TGTGCCAGCAGTTTGGCCAGGGTAAATGAAAAACTGTTTTTT. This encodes CASSLARVNEKLFF.